This T cell receptor (beta chain) came from a study of blood T cells in healthy people across ages. Deletions cut 9 bases from V and 2 bases from J, with 5 bases between. The germline CDR1 and CDR2 sequences are MNHEY and SMNVEV (reference sequence). The CDR3 totals 10 residues. A sample-barcoded 5' primer and a J-beta primer mix were used in a second PCR of about 7 to 12 cycles. TCRdb re-called the 5' RACE reads with MiXCR, one entry per CDR3 protein. The sample has approximately 830,000 distinct CDR3 sequences; under 80% are singletons. Material for sequencing was blood. The source of this sequence is a man aged 25 to 45 in good health. The V gene is TRBV27, the J gene TRBJ2-7; D gene ambiguous. The CDR3 DNA follows: TGTGCCAGTTACCCCTACGAGCAGTACTTC. It is translated as CASYPYEQYF.